The text below deals with one T cell receptor beta chain. Other DNA sequences in the sample encode the same CDR3. This sample was taken from a study of shared clonotypes between healthy human individuals. Study summary: Aged 18 to 49, the donors were a couple of women and three men.

CDR3 size: 12 residues. The germline V gene encodes CDR1 SNHLY and CDR2 FYNNEI. Trimming cost V 6 bases and J 5 bases, with 10 bases left between them. Healthy adults negative for HIV, lacking recent acute infections or vaccinations, served as donors. The repertoire was sequenced with immunoSEQ multiplex PCR; TCRdb's copy has only in-frame clones and lacks some. The sample consists of fewer than 2.5 million clones, more than 85% of them appearing once. The rearrangement joins TRBV2 to TRBJ1-2, with D possibly TRBD1 on 5 matching bases. Sequencing used naive CD4+ T cells from PBMCs. Sample subset: CD45RA+ positively selected. This receptor was taken from a man aged 18 to 35 in good health. Some clones in this sample may be carry-over from other donors' samples. The CDR3 DNA reads as TGTGCCAGCAGCGAGACAGCGTATGGCTACACCTTC. It translates to CASSETAYGYTF.